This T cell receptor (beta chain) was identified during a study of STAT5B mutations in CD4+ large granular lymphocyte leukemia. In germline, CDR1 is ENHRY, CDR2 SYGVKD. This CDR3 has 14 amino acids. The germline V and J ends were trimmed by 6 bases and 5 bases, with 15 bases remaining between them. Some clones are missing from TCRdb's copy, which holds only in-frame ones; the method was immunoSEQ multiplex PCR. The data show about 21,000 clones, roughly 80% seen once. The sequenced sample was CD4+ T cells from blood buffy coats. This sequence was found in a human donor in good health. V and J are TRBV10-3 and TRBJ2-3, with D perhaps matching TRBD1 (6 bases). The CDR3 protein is CAIREQGSLDTQYF. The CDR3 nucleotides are TGTGCCATCAGGGAACAGGGCTCGCTAGATACGCAGTATTTT.